Following are 20 T cell receptor beta chains from one sample sequenced in a study of OX40 agonist ivuxolimab in advanced cancers. Profiled with immunoSEQ multiplex PCR; TCRdb holds only in-frame clones, not every one. This table holds 30,000 to 40,000 clones, roughly 82% found once. Sequences were derived from CD4+ or CD8+ T cells sorted from blood, sampled in a trial of the OX40 agonist ivuxolimab. These TCRs come from an adult with an advanced solid tumor such as melanoma, head and neck, liver or kidney cancer.

The chain couples TRBV7-8 to TRBJ1-4; D is uncertain. CDR1 is SGHVS and CDR2 is FQNEAQ in the germline V gene. CDR3 length: 15 residues. V was cut by 3 bases and J by 3 bases, with 11 bases left in between. CDR3 bases: TGTGCCAGCAGCTTTGCCCGAACCCCTAATGAAAAACTGTTTTTT. It is translated as CASSFARTPNEKLFF.

V usage is TRBV30 and J usage is TRBJ1-2; no reliable D call. Trimming pared 4 bases from V and 8 bases from J, leaving 29 bases between. Germline loops: CDR1 GTSNPN, CDR2 SVGIG (reference sequence). The CDR3 loop spans 17 amino acids. The CDR3 region is CAWISDDLTRSLKGYTF. The CDR3 DNA reads TGTGCCTGGATAAGCGACGACCTGACAAGGAGTCTGAAGGGCTACACCTTC.

The V and J genes are TRBV5-4 and TRBJ2-7; D gene unclear. The germline CDR1 and CDR2 sequences are SGHNT and YYREEE (reference sequence). Trimming pared 4 bases from V and 2 bases from J, leaving 7 bases between. CDR3 size: 12 residues. CDR3 bases: TGTGCCAGCAGCGGAGACCCCTACGAGCAGTACTTC. This encodes CASSGDPYEQYF. Supplemented by reference TRBV5-4 and TRBJ2-7, the full variable domain reads ETGVTQSPTHLIKTRGQQVTLRCSSQSGHNTVSWYQQALGQGPQFIFQYYREEENGRGNFPPRFSGLQFPNYSSELNVNALELDDSALYLCASSGDPYEQYFGPGTRLTVT.

CDR3 amino acids: CASSVSGGITDTQYF. CDR3 nucleotides: TGCGCCAGCAGCGTTAGCGGGGGGATCACAGATACGCAGTATTTT. The rearrangement links TRBV5-1 to TRBJ2-3, with 10 nucleotides matching TRBD2. The CDR3 is 15 residues long. The germline V gene encodes CDR1 SGHRS and CDR2 YFSETQ. V trimming: 4 bases; J trimming: 2 bases; junction bases outside the gene matches: 4.

Points on this clone: Other DNA sequences in this specimen translate into the identical CDR3. The chain uses TRBV28 and TRBJ2-3, with D perhaps TRBD2 (6 bases). Germline V CDR1 and CDR2: MDHEN, SYDVKM. With 1 base removed from V and 6 bases from J, the gap between germline ends came to 8 bases. The CDR3 covers 13 residues. CDR3 DNA sequence: TGTGCCAGCAGTTTATTTGGAGGGGATACGCAGTATTTT. This encodes CASSLFGGDTQYF.

The chain recombines TRBV7-9 with TRBJ2-1; either TRBD1 or TRBD2 may supply D (5 bases each). CDR1 is SEHNR and CDR2 is FQNEAQ in the germline V gene (reference sequence). Trimming took off 7 bases at V and 5 bases at J, with 15 bases between the two ends. This CDR3 is built from 14 residues. The chain's CDR3 is CASIPGPADNEQFF. CDR3 DNA: TGTGCCAGCATTCCGGGGCCCGCGGACAATGAGCAGTTCTTC. Full variable domain (remainder filled in from reference TRBV7-9 and TRBJ2-1): DTGVSQNPRHKITKRGQNVTFRCDPISEHNRLYWYRQTLGQGPEFLTYFQNEAQLEKSRLLSDRFSAERPKGSFSTLEIQRTEQGDSAMYLCASIPGPADNEQFFGPGTRLTVL.

The rearrangement links TRBV11-3 to TRBJ1-1, with a weak D call TRBD1 (5 bases). This CDR3 comprises 14 residues. The ends were cut back, 9 bases at V and 1 base at J, with 15 bases in the middle. CDR1 SGHNT and CDR2 YENEEA come from the germline V gene. The CDR3 DNA is TGTGCCAGAAAAGTGGGACGCCGGAACACTGAAGCTTTCTTT. This codes for CARKVGRRNTEAFF.

This chain connects TRBV19 to TRBJ2-7, with D hard to call. Germline V gene data show CDR1 as LNHDA and CDR2 as SQIVND (reference sequence). Trimming removed 0 bases from V and 1 base from J, with 4 bases in between. The CDR3 sequence is 13 residues long. CDR3 protein: CASSIDNSYEQYF. The CDR3 coding sequence is TGTGCCAGTAGTATAGACAATTCCTACGAGCAGTACTTC.

The chain employs TRBV5-1 and TRBJ1-2; 7 bases map to TRBD1. CDR1 is SGHRS, CDR2 YFSETQ, per germline. CDR3 length: 15 amino acids. V was clipped by 2 bases and J by 4 bases; unmatched bases: 8. In nucleotides, the CDR3 is TGCGCCAGCAGCTTACAAGGGGGCGCAAGCTATGGCTACACCTTC. Translated, it gives CASSLQGGASYGYTF.

The chain is built from TRBV7-9 and TRBJ2-2; no definite D call. Germline CDR1 is SEHNR and CDR2 is FQNEAQ (reference sequence). This CDR3 region has 13 residues. V shed 5 bases and J shed 5 bases, with 9 bases lying between them. The CDR3, as DNA: TGTGCCAGCAGCCCCATTGATACCGGGGAGCTGTTTTTT. Its protein product is CASSPIDTGELFF.

The V gene is TRBV27, the J gene TRBJ2-3; D call uncertain. The ends were cut back, 4 bases at V and 2 bases at J, with 16 bases in the middle. CDR3 length: 16 amino acids. Per the germline V gene, CDR1 is MNHEY and CDR2 is SMNVEV (reference sequence). CDR3 sequence (DNA): TGTGCCAGCAGTTCCGGTCGGGTTGGGGACACAGATACGCAGTATTTT. Translating gives CASSSGRVGDTDTQYF.

The chain joins TRBV19 to TRBJ2-7; D is undetermined. The CDR3 has 13 amino acids. Deletions cut 3 bases from V and 2 bases from J, with 8 bases between. Germline CDR1 LNHDA, CDR2 SQIVND (reference sequence). CDR3 loop: CASSMGAAYEQYF. The CDR3 nucleotides are TGTGCCAGTAGTATGGGCGCCGCCTACGAGCAGTACTTC.

The genes are TRBV15 and TRBJ1-3; TRBD1 is a possible D gene (5 bases). Germline V gene sequence: CDR1 LNHNV, CDR2 YYDKDF (reference sequence). V was shortened by 5 bases and J by 7 bases, with 18 bases between the two germline ends. The length of the CDR3 is 15 residues. The CDR3 spells CATSSDSGAPNTIYF. As DNA, the CDR3 is TGTGCCACCAGCTCCGACAGCGGGGCACCGAACACCATATATTTT. The full variable domain, in which reference TRBV15 and TRBJ1-3 provide the parts outside the CDR3, is DAMVIQNPRYQVTQFGKPVTLSCSQTLNHNVMYWYQQKSSQAPKLLFHYYDKDFNNEADTPDNFQSRRPNTSFCFLDIRSPGLGDTAMYLCATSSDSGAPNTIYFGEGSWLTVV.

V usage is TRBV5-4 and J usage is TRBJ2-1; 10 positions match TRBD1. After removal of 4 bases from V and 5 bases from J, the junction contained 6 bases not matched to a gene. The CDR3 is made up of 15 amino acids. From germline, CDR1 is SGHNT and CDR2 YYREEE (reference sequence). DNA for the CDR3: TGTGCCAGCAGCCCCGGGACAGGGGTGGACAATGAGCAGTTCTTC. Translated: CASSPGTGVDNEQFF.

Details on this clone: Other DNA sequences in this sample translate to the same CDR3. V gene TRBV19 combines with J gene TRBJ2-7, with 9 bases that match TRBD1. Germline lookup yields CDR1 LNHDA and CDR2 SQIVND (reference sequence). J gave up 2 bases and V 3 bases, and 2 bases lay outside the gene matches. This CDR3 has 14 residues. CDR3 bases: TGTGCCAGTAGTATTGGACAGGGGACCTACGAGCAGTACTTC. Its translation: CASSIGQGTYEQYF. The variable domain in full, with the rest retrieved from reference TRBV19 and TRBJ2-7, is DGGITQSPKYLFRKEGQNVTLSCEQNLNHDAMYWYRQDPGQGLRLIYYSQIVNDFQKGDIAEGYSVSREKKESFPLTVTSAQKNPTAFYLCASSIGQGTYEQYFGPGTRLTVT.

This chain connects TRBV27 to TRBJ2-7; D call uncertain. CDR3 size: 15 residues. CDR1 and CDR2 from the germline V gene are MNHEY and SMNVEV (reference sequence). V was pared by 0 bases and J by 1 base, with 10 bases between. The CDR3 region has the DNA TGTGCCAGCAGTTTATCGGCTGTAGGTTCCTACGAGCAGTACTTC. Protein: CASSLSAVGSYEQYF.

This chain connects TRBV27 to TRBJ1-2, with D perhaps TRBD1 (5 bases). V lost 2 bases and J 4 bases, leaving 14 bases between the germline ends. From germline, CDR1 is MNHEY and CDR2 SMNVEV (reference sequence). The CDR3 extends over 15 amino acids. The CDR3 sequence: CASSLGQGLIYGYTF. The CDR3 DNA reads as TGTGCCAGCAGTTTAGGGCAGGGATTAATCTATGGCTACACCTTC.

The chain joins TRBV27 to TRBJ2-3, with D tentatively TRBD1 (7 bases). This CDR3 has 17 residues. Per the germline V gene, CDR1 is MNHEY and CDR2 is SMNVEV (reference sequence). V was clipped by 5 bases and J by 0 bases, with 18 bases between them. The CDR3 spells CASSTAGGTYSTDTQYF. For the CDR3, the DNA is TGTGCCAGCAGTACCGCAGGGGGGACTTATAGCACAGATACGCAGTATTTT.

The CDR3: CASSLKRSQETQYF. Here the CDR3 DNA reads TGTGCCAGCAGCTTAAAACGGAGCCAAGAGACCCAGTACTTC. J is TRBJ2-5 and V is TRBV7-9, with D unresolved. V lost 2 bases and J lost 1, with 8 bases in between. CDR1 SEHNR and CDR2 FQNEAQ come from the germline V gene (reference sequence). The CDR3 totals 14 residues.

Written as DNA, the CDR3 is TGTGCCAGCAGCTTGGAGAGGGCTAGCGGGTACGAGCAGTACTTC. Translated, it gives CASSLERASGYEQYF. V and J are TRBV5-4 and TRBJ2-7, with TRBD2 identical over 8 bases. CDR1 and CDR2 (germline): SGHNT, YYREEE (reference sequence). This CDR3 contains 15 residues. The junction had 6 bases not matched to a gene; V was cut back by 0 bases and J by 4 bases.